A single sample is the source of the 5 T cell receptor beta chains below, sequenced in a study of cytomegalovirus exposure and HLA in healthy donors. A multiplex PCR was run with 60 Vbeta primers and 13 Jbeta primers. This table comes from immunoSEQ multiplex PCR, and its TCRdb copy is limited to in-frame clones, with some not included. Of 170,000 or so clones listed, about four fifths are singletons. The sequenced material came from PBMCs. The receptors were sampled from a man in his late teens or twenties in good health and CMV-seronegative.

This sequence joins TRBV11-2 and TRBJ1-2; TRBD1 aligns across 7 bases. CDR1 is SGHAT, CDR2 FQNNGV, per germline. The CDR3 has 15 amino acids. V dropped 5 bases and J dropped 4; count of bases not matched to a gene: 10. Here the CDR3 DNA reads TGTGCCAGCAGCCCCCGACAGGGTTCGGGCTATGGCTACACCTTC. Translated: CASSPRQGSGYGYTF.

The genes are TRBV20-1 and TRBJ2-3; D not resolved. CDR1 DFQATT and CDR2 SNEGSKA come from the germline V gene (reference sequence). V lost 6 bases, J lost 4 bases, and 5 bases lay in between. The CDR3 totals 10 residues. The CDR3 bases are TGCAGTGCCACAGCAGATACGCAGTATTTT. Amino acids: CSATADTQYF.

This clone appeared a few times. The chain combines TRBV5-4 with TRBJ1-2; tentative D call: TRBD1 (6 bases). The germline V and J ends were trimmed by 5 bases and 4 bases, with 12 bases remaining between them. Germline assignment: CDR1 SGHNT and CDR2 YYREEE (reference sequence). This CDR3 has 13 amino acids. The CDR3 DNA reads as TGTGCCAGCAGGCGGGGGGGCGTCTATGGCTACACCTTC. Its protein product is CASRRGGVYGYTF.

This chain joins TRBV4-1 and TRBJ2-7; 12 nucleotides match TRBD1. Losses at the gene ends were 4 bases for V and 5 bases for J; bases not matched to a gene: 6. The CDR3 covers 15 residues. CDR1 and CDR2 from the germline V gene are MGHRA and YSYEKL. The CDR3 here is CASSPSGTGGNEQYF. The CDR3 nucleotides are TGCGCCAGCAGCCCATCCGGGACAGGGGGCAACGAGCAGTACTTC.

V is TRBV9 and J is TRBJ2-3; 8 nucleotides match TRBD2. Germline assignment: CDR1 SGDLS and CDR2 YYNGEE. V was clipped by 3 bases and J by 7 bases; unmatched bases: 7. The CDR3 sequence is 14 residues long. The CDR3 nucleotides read TGTGCCAGCAGCGCCGCCGGGGGGGACCATACGCAGTATTTT. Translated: CASSAAGGDHTQYF. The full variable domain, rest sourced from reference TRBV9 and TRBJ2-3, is DSGVTQTPKHLITATGQRVTLRCSPRSGDLSVYWYQQSLDQGLQFLIQYYNGEERAKGNILERFSAQQFPDLHSELNLSSLELGDSALYFCASSAAGGDHTQYFGPGTRLTVL.